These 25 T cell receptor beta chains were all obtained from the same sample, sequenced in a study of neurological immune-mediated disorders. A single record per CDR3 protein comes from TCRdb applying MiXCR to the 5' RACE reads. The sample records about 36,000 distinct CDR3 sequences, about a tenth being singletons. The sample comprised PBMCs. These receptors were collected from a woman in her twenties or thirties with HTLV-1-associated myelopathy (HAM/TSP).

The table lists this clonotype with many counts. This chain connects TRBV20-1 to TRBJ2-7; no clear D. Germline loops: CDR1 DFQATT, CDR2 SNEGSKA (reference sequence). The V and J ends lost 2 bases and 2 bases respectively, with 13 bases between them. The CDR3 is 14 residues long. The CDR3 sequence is CSARPLSPPYEQYF. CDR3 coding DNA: TGCAGTGCTAGACCTCTGTCTCCTCCCTACGAGCAGTACTTC.

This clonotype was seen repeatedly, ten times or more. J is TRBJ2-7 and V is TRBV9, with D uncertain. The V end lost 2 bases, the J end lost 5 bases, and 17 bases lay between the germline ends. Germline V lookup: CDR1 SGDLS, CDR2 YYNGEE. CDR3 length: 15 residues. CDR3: CASSVSTTSGHEQYF. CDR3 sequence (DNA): TGTGCCAGCAGCGTTAGCACCACCTCTGGCCACGAGCAGTACTTC.

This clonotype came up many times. The CDR3 loop reads CASSFIRNHGTQYF. Here the CDR3 DNA reads TGTGCCAGCAGTTTTATTCGCAACCACGGTACGCAGTATTTT. The rearrangement links TRBV27 to TRBJ2-3; no firm D call. Germline CDR1 is MNHEY and CDR2 is SMNVEV (reference sequence). The CDR3 is made up of 14 amino acids. Trimming stripped 3 bases from V and 8 bases from J, with 15 bases between.

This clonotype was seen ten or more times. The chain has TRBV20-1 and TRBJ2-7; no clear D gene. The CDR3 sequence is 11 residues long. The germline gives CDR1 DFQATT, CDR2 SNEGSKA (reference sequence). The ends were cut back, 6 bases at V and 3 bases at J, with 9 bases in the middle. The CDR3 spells CSAPLDYEQYF. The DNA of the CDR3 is TGCAGTGCACCTTTGGACTACGAGCAGTACTTC.

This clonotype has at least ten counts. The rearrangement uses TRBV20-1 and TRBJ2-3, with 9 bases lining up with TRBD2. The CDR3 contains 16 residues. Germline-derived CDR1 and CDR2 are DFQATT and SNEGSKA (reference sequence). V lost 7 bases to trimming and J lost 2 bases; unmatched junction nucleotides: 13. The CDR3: CSVRGFQRGVTDTQYF. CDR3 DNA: TGCAGTGTGAGAGGGTTCCAGCGGGGGGTCACAGATACGCAGTATTTT.

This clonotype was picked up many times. The CDR3: CSVERGYNEQFF. CDR3 sequence (DNA): TGCAGCGTTGAGAGGGGCTACAATGAGCAGTTCTTC. The J gene is TRBJ2-1, the V gene TRBV29-1; tentatively, D is TRBD1 or TRBD2 (5 bases each). Germline V lookup: CDR1 SQVTM, CDR2 ANQGSEA. V was clipped by 3 bases and J by 3 bases, with 6 bases between them. This CDR3 has 12 residues.

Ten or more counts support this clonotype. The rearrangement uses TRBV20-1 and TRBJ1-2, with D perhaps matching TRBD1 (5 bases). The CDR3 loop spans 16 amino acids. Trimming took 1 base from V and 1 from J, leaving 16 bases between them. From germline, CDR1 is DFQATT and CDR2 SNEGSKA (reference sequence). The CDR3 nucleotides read TGCAGTGCTAGAGGGGACTACAGAACAAATAACTATGGCTACACCTTC. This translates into CSARGDYRTNNYGYTF.

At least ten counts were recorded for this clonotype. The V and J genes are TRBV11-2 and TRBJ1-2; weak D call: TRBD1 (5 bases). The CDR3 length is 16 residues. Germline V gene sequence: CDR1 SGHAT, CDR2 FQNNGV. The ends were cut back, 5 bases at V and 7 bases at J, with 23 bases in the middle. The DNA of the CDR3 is TGTGCCAGCAGCAAGATGGGAGAGGGACGGCGAGGTGGCTACACCTTC. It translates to CASSKMGEGRRGGYTF.

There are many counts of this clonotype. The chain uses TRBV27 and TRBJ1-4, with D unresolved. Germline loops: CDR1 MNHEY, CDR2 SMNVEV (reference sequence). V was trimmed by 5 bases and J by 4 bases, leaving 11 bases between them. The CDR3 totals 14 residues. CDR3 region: CASSRSRNNEKLFF. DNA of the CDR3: TGTGCCAGCAGTAGGTCCAGAAATAATGAAAAACTGTTTTTT. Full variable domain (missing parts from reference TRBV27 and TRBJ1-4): EAQVTQNPRYLITVTGKKLTVTCSQNMNHEYMSWYRQDPGLGLRQIYYSMNVEVTDKGDVPEGYKVSRKEKRNFPLILESPSPNQTSLYFCASSRSRNNEKLFFGSGTQLSVL.

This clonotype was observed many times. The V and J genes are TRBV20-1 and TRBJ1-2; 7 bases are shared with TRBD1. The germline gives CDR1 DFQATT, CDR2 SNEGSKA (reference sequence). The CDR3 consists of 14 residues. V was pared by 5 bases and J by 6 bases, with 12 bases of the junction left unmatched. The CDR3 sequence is CSAEVGTVPNGYTF. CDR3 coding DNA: TGCAGTGCTGAGGTTGGGACAGTCCCAAATGGCTACACCTTC.

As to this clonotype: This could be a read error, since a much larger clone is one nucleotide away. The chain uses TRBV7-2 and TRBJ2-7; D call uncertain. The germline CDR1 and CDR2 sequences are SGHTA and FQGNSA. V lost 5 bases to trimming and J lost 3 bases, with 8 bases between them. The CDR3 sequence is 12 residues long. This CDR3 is CASSQEVYEQYF. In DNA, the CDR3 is TGTGCCAGCAGCCAAGAAGTCTACGAGCAGTACTTC.

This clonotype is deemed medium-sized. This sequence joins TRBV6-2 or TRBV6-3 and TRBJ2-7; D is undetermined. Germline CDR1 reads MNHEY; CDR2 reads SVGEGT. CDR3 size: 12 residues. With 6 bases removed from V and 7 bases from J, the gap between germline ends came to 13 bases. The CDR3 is CASSYHMKEQYF. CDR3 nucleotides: TGTGCCAGCAGCTACCATATGAAGGAGCAGTACTTC.

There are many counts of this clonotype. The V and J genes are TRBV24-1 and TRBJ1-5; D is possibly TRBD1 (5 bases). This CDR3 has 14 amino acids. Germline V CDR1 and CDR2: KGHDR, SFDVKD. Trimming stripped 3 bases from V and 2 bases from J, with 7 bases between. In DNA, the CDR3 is TGTGCCACCAGTGATCCGGGGGGCAATCAGCCCCAGCATTTT. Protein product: CATSDPGGNQPQHF.

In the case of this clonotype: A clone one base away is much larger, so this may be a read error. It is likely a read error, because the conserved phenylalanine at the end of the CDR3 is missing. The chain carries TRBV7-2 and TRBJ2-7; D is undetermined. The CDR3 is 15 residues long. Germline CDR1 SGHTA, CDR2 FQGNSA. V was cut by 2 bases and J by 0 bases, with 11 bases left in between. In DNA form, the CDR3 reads TGTGCCAGCAGCTTATTAAAGGGTTACTCCTACGAGCAGTACCTC. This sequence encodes CASSLLKGYSYEQYL.

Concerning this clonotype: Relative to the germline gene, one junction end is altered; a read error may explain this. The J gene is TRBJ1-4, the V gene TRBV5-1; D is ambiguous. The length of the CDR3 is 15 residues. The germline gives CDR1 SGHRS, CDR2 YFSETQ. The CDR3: CASSLQRGTNQKLSF. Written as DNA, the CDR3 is TGCGCCAGCAGCTTGCAACGGGGAACTAATCAAAAACTCTCTTTT.

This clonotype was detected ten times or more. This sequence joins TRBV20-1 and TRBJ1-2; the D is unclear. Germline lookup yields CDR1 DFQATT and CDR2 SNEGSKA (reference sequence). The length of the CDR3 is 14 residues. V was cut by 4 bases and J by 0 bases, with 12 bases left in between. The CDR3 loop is CSANHGFTNYGYTF. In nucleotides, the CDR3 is TGCAGTGCTAACCACGGATTTACTAACTATGGCTACACCTTC.

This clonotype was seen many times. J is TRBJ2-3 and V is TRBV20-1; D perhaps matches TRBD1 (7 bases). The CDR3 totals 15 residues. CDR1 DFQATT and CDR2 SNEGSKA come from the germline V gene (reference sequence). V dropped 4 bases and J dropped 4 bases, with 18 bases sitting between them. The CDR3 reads CSANEQGTVPDTQYF. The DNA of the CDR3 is TGCAGTGCTAACGAACAGGGGACTGTCCCAGATACGCAGTATTTT.

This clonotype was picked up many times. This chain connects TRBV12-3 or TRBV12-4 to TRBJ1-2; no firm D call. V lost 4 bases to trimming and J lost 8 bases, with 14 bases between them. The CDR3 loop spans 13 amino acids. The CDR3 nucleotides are TGTGCCAGCAGTTCGACCCGGGTGGGCGGCTACACCTTC. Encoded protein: CASSSTRVGGYTF.

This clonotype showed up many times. The chain's CDR3 is CSALLAGSDTQYF. CDR3 sequence (DNA): TGCAGTGCCCTACTAGCGGGGTCAGATACGCAGTATTTT. The V and J genes are TRBV20-1 and TRBJ2-3, with 10 bases matching TRBD2. The CDR3 loop spans 13 amino acids. The junction had 4 bases not matched to a gene; V was cut back by 6 bases and J by 4 bases. Germline CDR1 reads DFQATT; CDR2 reads SNEGSKA (reference sequence).

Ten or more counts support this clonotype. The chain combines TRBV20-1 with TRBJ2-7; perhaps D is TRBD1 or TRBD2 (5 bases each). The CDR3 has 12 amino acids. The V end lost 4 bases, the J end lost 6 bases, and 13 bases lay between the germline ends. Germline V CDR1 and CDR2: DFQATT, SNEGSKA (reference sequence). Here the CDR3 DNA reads TGCAGTGCTAAGGTCGGGGCCCGCGAGCAGTACTTC. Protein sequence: CSAKVGAREQYF.

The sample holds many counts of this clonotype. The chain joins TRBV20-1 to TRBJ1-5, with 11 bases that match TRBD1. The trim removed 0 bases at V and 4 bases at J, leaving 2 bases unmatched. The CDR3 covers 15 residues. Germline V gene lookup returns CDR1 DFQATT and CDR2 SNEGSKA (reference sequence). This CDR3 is CSARDRDRGNQPQHF. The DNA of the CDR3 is TGCAGTGCTAGAGACCGGGACAGGGGGAATCAGCCCCAGCATTTT.

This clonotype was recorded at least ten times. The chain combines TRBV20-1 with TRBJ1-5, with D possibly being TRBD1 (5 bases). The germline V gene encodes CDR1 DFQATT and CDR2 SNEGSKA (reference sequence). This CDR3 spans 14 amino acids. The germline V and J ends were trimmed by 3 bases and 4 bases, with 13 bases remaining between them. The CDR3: CSARTDRLNQPQHF. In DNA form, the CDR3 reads TGCAGTGCTAGGACAGACCGGCTGAATCAGCCCCAGCATTTT.

CDR3 DNA sequence: TGCGCCAGCAGCCAAGATTCTGAAGGGATAGTTGCAGATACGCAGTATTTT. It specifies CASSQDSEGIVADTQYF. The chain links TRBV4-1 to TRBJ2-3; D gene uncertain. The V end lost 0 bases, the J end lost 4 bases, and 17 bases lay between the germline ends. Germline V gives CDR1 MGHRA, CDR2 YSYEKL. This CDR3 has 17 amino acids.

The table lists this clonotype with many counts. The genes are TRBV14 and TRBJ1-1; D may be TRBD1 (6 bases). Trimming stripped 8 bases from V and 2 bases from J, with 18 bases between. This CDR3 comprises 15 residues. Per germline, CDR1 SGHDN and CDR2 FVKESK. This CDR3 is CASHDARGGNTEAFF. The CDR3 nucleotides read TGTGCCAGCCACGATGCCAGGGGAGGAAACACTGAAGCTTTCTTT. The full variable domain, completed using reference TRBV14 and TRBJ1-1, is EAGVTQFPSHSVIEKGQTVTLRCDPISGHDNLYWYRRVMGKEIKFLLHFVKESKQDESGMPNNRFLAERTGGTYSTLKVQPAELEDSGVYFCASHDARGGNTEAFFGQGTRLTVV.

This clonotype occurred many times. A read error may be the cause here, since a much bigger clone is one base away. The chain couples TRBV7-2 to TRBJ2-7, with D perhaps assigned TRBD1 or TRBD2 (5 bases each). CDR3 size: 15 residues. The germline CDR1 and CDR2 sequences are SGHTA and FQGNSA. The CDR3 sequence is CVSSQTWGSSYEQYF. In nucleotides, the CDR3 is TGTGTCAGCAGCCAGACCTGGGGGAGCTCCTACGAGCAGTACTTC.